The T cell receptor beta chain described here comes from a study of cytomegalovirus exposure and HLA in healthy donors. Findings and limits, study-wide: Across HLA loci, a later analysis found differing TCR association rates, with DRB1 most and HLA-C fewest. Reported results showed that the classifier diagnosed cytomegalovirus status with high specificity and sensitivity. In vitro assays verified that a few CMV-associated chains recognized CMV antigens specifically. The number of N-insertions in an Asian-associated ancestry cluster was reportedly below the roughly 670-donor mean in a later analysis.

In the PCR, 60 Vbeta and 13 Jbeta primers were used. Using immunoSEQ multiplex PCR, the repertoire was profiled, and TCRdb retains in-frame clones only, with some absent. The data show around 92,000 clones, 60% to 75% seen once. This clone was counted between two and nine times. The target antigen is unknown. The CDR3 is made up of 15 amino acids. V was trimmed by 1 base and J by 4 bases, leaving 13 bases between them. Looked up from germline, CDR1 is SGHAT and CDR2 is FQNNGV. The clonotype comes from a woman in her 70s in good health and CMV-seropositive. The chain couples TRBV11-2 to TRBJ2-5; D may be TRBD2 (5 bases). The sequenced sample consisted of PBMCs. CDR3 residues: CASSLGARESETQYF. The CDR3, as DNA: TGTGCCAGCAGCTTAGGGGCGAGGGAATCAGAGACCCAGTACTTC.